A single sample gave rise to the 13 T cell receptor beta chains below, sequenced in a study of T-cell reconstitution after alpha-beta-depleted transplantation in children. TCRbeta library construction was performed incorporating unique molecular identifiers. TCRdb analysed the PCR reads with MiXCR anew, one entry per CDR3 protein. Of about 500,000 distinct CDR3 sequences listed, around a third are singletons. The source was PBMCs from the stem cell graft donor, collected from the stem cell graft. The receptor set was obtained from a human donor who donated a stem cell graft to a child with aplastic anemia.

The gene calls are TRBV21-1 and TRBJ1-5. TRBV21-1 is designated a pseudogene. The CDR3 length is 12 residues. CDR3 DNA sequence: TGTGCCAGCAGCAAGACCCATCAGCCCCAGCATTTT. It encodes CASSKTHQPQHF.

This chain connects TRBV5-8 to TRBJ2-2; 10 positions match TRBD2. The CDR3 covers 17 residues. Per the germline V gene, CDR1 is SGHTS and CDR2 is YDEGEE. J was trimmed by 7 bases and V by 0 bases; bases with no gene match: 9. CDR3 residues: CASSLVRLAGENGELFF. The CDR3 coding sequence is TGTGCCAGCAGCTTGGTTCGGCTAGCGGGAGAGAACGGGGAGCTGTTTTTT. Variable domain in full (rest from reference TRBV5-8 and TRBJ2-2): EAGVTQSPTHLIKTRGQQATLRCSPISGHTSVYWYQQALGLGLQFLLWYDEGEERNRGNFPPRFSGRQFPNYSSELNVNALELEDSALYLCASSLVRLAGENGELFFGEGSRLTVL.

The rearrangement uses TRBV27 and TRBJ1-4; D may be TRBD1 (6 bases). Germline V gives CDR1 MNHEY, CDR2 SMNVEV (reference sequence). The CDR3 contains 14 residues. V lost 3 bases to trimming and J lost 4 bases, with 9 bases between them. The CDR3 here is CASSFRGFNEKLFF. The CDR3 nucleotides are TGTGCCAGCAGTTTCAGGGGCTTTAATGAAAAACTGTTTTTT. Combining the CDR3 with reference TRBV27 and TRBJ1-4 gives the whole variable domain EAQVTQNPRYLITVTGKKLTVTCSQNMNHEYMSWYRQDPGLGLRQIYYSMNVEVTDKGDVPEGYKVSRKEKRNFPLILESPSPNQTSLYFCASSFRGFNEKLFFGSGTQLSVL.

The chain carries TRBV9 and TRBJ2-1; no firm D call. In germline, CDR1 is SGDLS, CDR2 YYNGEE. The CDR3 totals 12 residues. V was cut by 3 bases and J by 6 bases, with 7 bases left in between. The CDR3 DNA follows: TGTGCCAGCAGCGCGGACGGCAATGAGCAGTTCTTC. Residues: CASSADGNEQFF.

This clonotype was observed a handful of times. The CDR3 nucleotides are TGTGCCAGCACCGACCTCAGGGGGCGAAACACTGAAGCTTTCTTT. Its translation is CASTDLRGRNTEAFF. The chain carries TRBV6-1 and TRBJ1-1; 8 bases are shared with TRBD1. V lost 7 bases and J lost 2; bases outside the gene matches: 9. The CDR3 sequence is 15 residues long. Per germline, CDR1 MNHNS and CDR2 SASEGT.

This chain links TRBV4-2 with TRBJ2-5, with D perhaps given as TRBD1 or TRBD2 (7 bases each). Trimming pared 1 base from V and 1 base from J, leaving 16 bases between. Germline CDR1 and CDR2: LGHNA and YNFKEQ. This CDR3 region has 17 residues. The CDR3 loop is CASSQGGEGATQETQYF. The CDR3 DNA reads as TGTGCCAGCAGCCAAGGGGGGGAGGGGGCGACCCAAGAGACCCAGTACTTC.

The rearrangement uses TRBV7-2 and TRBJ1-4, with 7 bases aligning to TRBD1. The germline V gene encodes CDR1 SGHTA and CDR2 FQGNSA. V gave up 6 bases and J gave up 3 bases; unmatched junction bases: 7. The CDR3 runs 15 residues. This CDR3 reads CASRRRGLSNEKLFF. CDR3 DNA sequence: TGTGCCAGCAGGCGGAGGGGGCTGTCTAATGAAAAACTGTTTTTT.

This clonotype was seen a handful of times. The chain recombines TRBV7-2 with TRBJ1-5; D remains unclear. The CDR3 has 15 amino acids. In germline, CDR1 is SGHTA, CDR2 FQGNSA. The V end was cut by 7 bases, the J end by 0 bases, with 13 bases between. The CDR3 nucleotides are TGTGCCAGCAAGCGCGGTTTTGATAGCAATCAGCCCCAGCATTTT. Encoded protein: CASKRGFDSNQPQHF.

CDR3 nucleotide sequence: TGTGCCAGCAGTTTTAGGGCAGCCTCTGATATTAACTATGGCTACACCTTC. This sequence encodes CASSFRAASDINYGYTF. The chain uses TRBV27 and TRBJ1-2; D ambiguous. CDR1 MNHEY and CDR2 SMNVEV come from the germline V gene (reference sequence). V lost 3 bases to trimming and J lost 1 base, with 18 bases between them. This CDR3 region has 17 residues.

The genes are TRBV6-2 or TRBV6-3 and TRBJ2-1; 9 nucleotides line up with TRBD2. Germline-derived CDR1 and CDR2 are MNHEY and SVGEGT. J lost 5 bases, V lost 5 bases, and 4 bases had no gene match. The CDR3 totals 14 residues. The CDR3 DNA reads TGTGCCAGCAGTCGACTAGCGGTTAACAATGAGCAGTTCTTC. This codes for CASSRLAVNNEQFF.

The genes are TRBV11-3 and TRBJ1-1; no clear D gene. V shed 5 bases and J shed 1 base, with 8 bases lying between them. Germline CDR1 and CDR2: SGHNT and YENEEA. The CDR3 spans 13 residues. CDR3 DNA: TGTGCCAGCAGCCCGGACTGGAACACTGAAGCTTTCTTT. Encoded protein: CASSPDWNTEAFF.

The V and J genes are TRBV11-2 and TRBJ2-2; possibly TRBD1 for D (5 bases). Germline assignment: CDR1 SGHAT and CDR2 FQNNGV. The CDR3 runs to 13 residues. Trimming took off 3 bases at V and 7 bases at J, with 9 bases between the two ends. The CDR3 sequence: CASSFRQYGELFF. The CDR3 coding sequence is TGTGCCAGCAGCTTCCGACAGTACGGGGAGCTGTTTTTT.

This clonotype appeared a few times. The chain has TRBV12-3 or TRBV12-4 and TRBJ1-2; TRBD1 matches at 10 bases. Trimming at V came to 5 bases and at J to 4 bases, leaving 13 bases not matched to a gene. The CDR3 sequence is 17 residues long. The CDR3 loop is CASSPKGGTGVFYGYTF. As DNA, the CDR3 is TGTGCCAGCAGTCCCAAGGGTGGGACAGGGGTCTTCTATGGCTACACCTTC.